This T cell receptor beta chain comes out of a study of T cell responses to AZD1222 COVID-19 vaccine. Findings of the study overall: Sampling captured repertoires only after the peak T cell response. Recipients of AZD1222 seropositive at baseline numbered only 5 to 7.

Here immunoSEQ multiplex PCR was the method, and the copy in TCRdb shows in-frame clones only, minus some. The sample has around 88,000 clones; about 90% are singletons. Notes on this clone: No antigen is known for it.

V gave up 0 bases and J gave up 3 bases; unmatched junction bases: 5. This CDR3 region has 16 residues. Germline CDR1 reads SGHNT; CDR2 reads YYREEE (reference sequence). This TCR was recovered from an adult in good health. The material was peripheral blood, obtained on day 0 of MenACWY control vaccination. J is TRBJ2-7 and V is TRBV5-4; TRBD2 matches 11 bases. The CDR3 sequence is CASSLASGGLYYEQYF. The CDR3 DNA is TGTGCCAGCAGCTTGGCTAGCGGGGGGCTATACTACGAGCAGTACTTC.